This T cell receptor beta chain was recorded in a study of tissue T cells after allogeneic stem cell transplantation. The CDR3 length is 15 residues. V shed 5 bases and J 0 bases; nucleotides not matched to a gene: 5. The V gene's germline CDR1 is SGHND and CDR2 FRSKSL. The repertoire was sequenced with immunoSEQ multiplex PCR; TCRdb's copy has only in-frame clones and lacks some. The data contain roughly 45,000 clones, around 67% of them singletons. With regard to this clone: Genes and germline are mouse. The read comes to an end 1 residue before the CDR3 does, leaving the germline J gene to fill in the end.

The V and J genes are TRBV15 and TRBJ2-7; TRBD2 agrees at 9 bases. Material: sorted cells pooled from one or two spleens. This clonotype originated in a pool of C57BL/6 mice in good health. Incomplete CDR3 DNA: TGTGCCAGCAGTCACCGGGACTGGGACTCCTATGAACAGTAC. Translated, it gives CASSHRDWDSYEQY. The CDR3 in its entirety is CASSHRDWDSYEQYF.